This TCR beta chain derives from a study of sequential checkpoint blockade in melanoma. About the research overall: First-line arms were nivolumab then ipilimumab, or the reverse, randomized 1:1.

The germline CDR1 and CDR2 sequences are MNHGY and SAAAGT. The CDR3 has 14 residues. Concerning this clone itself: An end of the junction does not agree with germline; a read error may underlie this.

Only in-frame clones appear in the TCRdb table, and some are missing; sequencing was by immunoSEQ multiplex PCR. The table records about 3,400 clones, 20% to 25% of them present only once. Documented treatment: randomized to nivolumab then ipilimumab (arm A) or the reverse (arm B). This sequence joins TRBV6-8 and TRBJ2-2, with 7 nucleotides matching TRBD2. Sample: tumor tissue (inferred from file names), taken from a patient given nivolumab and ipilimumab in sequence. The receptor comes from a human donor with melanoma. The CDR3 DNA sequence: TGTGCCATCAGTCACCGCGGGGAGGGTGGGGAGCTGTTTTTT. It translates to CAISHRGEGGELFF.